The 22 T cell receptor beta chains below all came from one sample that was sequenced in a study of cytomegalovirus exposure and HLA in healthy donors. Researchers ran the PCR with 60 Vbeta and 13 Jbeta primers. Clones were read by immunoSEQ multiplex PCR, and TCRdb kept only the in-frame ones, dropping some. The sample lists roughly 180,000 clones, 70% to 90% occurring once. Sample: PBMCs. These TCRs come from a woman between 18 and 30 years old in good health and CMV-seropositive.

The chain recombines TRBV4-3 with TRBJ1-2; no clear D gene. The germline V and J ends were trimmed by 0 bases and 4 bases, with 9 bases remaining between them. Germline V CDR1 and CDR2: LGHNA, YSLEER. CDR3 length: 14 residues. CDR3 amino acids: CASSQDSESYGYTF. DNA of the CDR3: TGCGCCAGCAGCCAAGATAGTGAGAGCTATGGCTACACCTTC.

This chain uses TRBV6-6 with TRBJ2-6; 8 bases are shared with TRBD1. V shed 11 bases and J 3 bases; nucleotides not matched to a gene: 6. Germline V CDR1 and CDR2: MNHNY, SVGAGI (reference sequence). This CDR3 region has 14 residues. The CDR3: CAAWTGNGANVLTF. CDR3 DNA: TGTGCCGCCTGGACAGGGAATGGGGCCAACGTCCTGACTTTC.

The rearrangement uses TRBV19 and TRBJ2-2; the match to TRBD1 covers 8 bases. Germline V gives CDR1 LNHDA, CDR2 SQIVND (reference sequence). V lost 4 bases to trimming and J lost 5 bases; unmatched junction nucleotides: 6. The CDR3 spans 15 residues. The CDR3 DNA is TGTGCCAGTAGTAGCCTGGACAGGGCTACCGGGGAGCTGTTTTTT. Residues: CASSSLDRATGELFF.

The chain employs TRBV19 and TRBJ1-4, with D uncertain. The CDR3 is made up of 12 amino acids. Between the trimmed V and J ends, which lost 5 bases and 7 bases, there was a span of 8 bases. Germline CDR1 reads LNHDA; CDR2 reads SQIVND (reference sequence). CDR3 nucleotides: TGTGCCAGTAGTGTCCGGTCTGAAAAACTGTTTTTT. It is translated as CASSVRSEKLFF.

This clone was seen a single time. This chain joins TRBV7-9 and TRBJ2-3, with D unresolved. The germline V gene has CDR1 SEHNR and CDR2 FQNEAQ (reference sequence). Trimming stripped 5 bases from V and 2 bases from J, with 5 bases between. The CDR3 has 12 residues. CDR3 DNA sequence: TGTGCCAGCAGCCCTAACACAGATACGCAGTATTTT. Protein sequence: CASSPNTDTQYF.

V gene TRBV7-9 combines with J gene TRBJ1-6; D may be TRBD1 (6 bases). CDR3 length equals 15 residues. In germline, CDR1 is SEHNR, CDR2 FQNEAQ (reference sequence). V was trimmed by 5 bases and J by 12 bases, leaving 20 bases between them. CDR3 sequence: CASSPGTLGWEPLHF. The CDR3 nucleotides read TGTGCCAGCAGCCCCGGGACACTGGGATGGGAACCCCTCCACTTT. The full variable domain, rest sourced from reference TRBV7-9 and TRBJ1-6, is DTGVSQNPRHKITKRGQNVTFRCDPISEHNRLYWYRQTLGQGPEFLTYFQNEAQLEKSRLLSDRFSAERPKGSFSTLEIQRTEQGDSAMYLCASSPGTLGWEPLHFGNGTRLTVT.

This sequence joins TRBV5-4 and TRBJ2-5; tentatively, D is TRBD1 (5 bases). The V gene lost 5 bases and the J gene lost 4 bases, with 12 bases spanning the gap. Germline assignment: CDR1 SGHNT and CDR2 YYREEE (reference sequence). This CDR3 comprises 13 residues. CDR3 loop: CASSQGAPETQYF. CDR3 coding DNA: TGTGCCAGCAGTCAAGGGGCACCAGAGACCCAGTACTTC.

The chain employs TRBV30 and TRBJ1-5, with TRBD1 matching over 7 bases. This CDR3 is 13 amino acids long. Germline loops: CDR1 GTSNPN, CDR2 SVGIG (reference sequence). V shed 1 base, J shed 4 bases, and the junction held 1 base outside the gene matches. The CDR3 DNA reads TGTGCCTGGAGTGAACAGGGGAATCAGCCCCAGCATTTT. Protein sequence: CAWSEQGNQPQHF.

V usage is TRBV29-1 and J usage is TRBJ1-1, with D perhaps matching TRBD1 (6 bases). The CDR3 extends over 15 amino acids. Trimming shortened V by 2 bases and J by 0 bases, and 13 bases separated the two germline ends. CDR1 and CDR2 (germline): SQVTM, ANQGSEA. The CDR3 spells CSVEKTGSLNTEAFF. CDR3 DNA: TGCAGCGTTGAAAAGACAGGAAGCCTGAACACTGAAGCTTTCTTT. Based on the CDR3 plus reference TRBV29-1 and TRBJ1-1, the full variable domain is SAVISQKPSRDICQRGTSLTIQCQVDSQVTMMFWYRQQPGQSLTLIATANQGSEATYESGFVIDKFPISRPNLTFSTLTVSNMSPEDSSIYLCSVEKTGSLNTEAFFGQGTRLTVV.

V gene TRBV5-1 combines with J gene TRBJ2-2; 7 bases are a match to TRBD2. The CDR3 is 16 amino acids. V lost 4 bases, J lost 6 bases, and 12 bases stayed unmatched. Germline-derived CDR1 and CDR2 are SGHRS and YFSETQ. The CDR3 sequence is CASSLRSGDRPGELFF. The CDR3 region has the DNA TGCGCCAGCAGCCTCAGGAGCGGGGATCGGCCCGGGGAGCTGTTTTTT.

The chain employs TRBV5-1 and TRBJ1-1; D remains ambiguous. This CDR3 comprises 13 residues. V was cut by 6 bases and J by 8 bases, with 17 bases left in between. Germline assignment: CDR1 SGHRS and CDR2 YFSETQ. CDR3 nucleotides: TGCGCCAGCAAAACCACGACAACCCTAGAAGCTTTCTTT. It specifies CASKTTTTLEAFF.

In the case of this clone: An end of the junction differs from the germline gene, which may be a read error. The chain combines TRBV28 with TRBJ2-1; 11 bases agree with TRBD2. Germline V gene data show CDR1 as MDHEN and CDR2 as SYDVKM. The CDR3 totals 19 residues. This chain's CDR3 is CASGFLAGGDTSSYNEQFF. The CDR3 bases are TGTGCCAGCGGTTTTCTAGCGGGGGGAGATACCAGCTCCTACAATGAGCAGTTCTTC.

V is TRBV9 and J is TRBJ2-1, with TRBD2 identical over 14 bases. J lost 4 bases, V lost 3 bases, and 6 bases had no gene match. The CDR3 sequence is 17 residues long. The germline V gene encodes CDR1 SGDLS and CDR2 YYNGEE. CDR3 DNA: TGTGCCAGCAGCGATGGGACTAGCGGGGGCCTGTACAATGAGCAGTTCTTC. This sequence encodes CASSDGTSGGLYNEQFF.

The chain links TRBV7-3 to TRBJ2-2, with TRBD2 as a possible D gene (5 bases). From germline, CDR1 is SGHTA and CDR2 FQGTGA. The CDR3 contains 13 residues. V lost 6 bases to trimming and J lost 8 bases, with 13 bases between them. CDR3 nucleotide sequence: TGTGCCAGCAGACCGACGAGGGAAGGGGAGCTGTTTTTT. Its protein product is CASRPTREGELFF.

This clone was seen more than once but under ten times. The J gene is TRBJ1-1, the V gene TRBV7-2; D gene uncertain. CDR1 and CDR2 from the germline V gene are SGHTA and FQGNSA. V dropped 5 bases and J dropped 4 bases, with 14 bases sitting between them. The CDR3 contains 14 residues. The CDR3 protein is CASSPLSRPTEAFF. The CDR3 nucleotides are TGTGCCAGCAGCCCCCTGTCCAGGCCCACTGAAGCTTTCTTT.

This clone has just one count. The rearrangement uses TRBV9 and TRBJ2-1, with 8 bases aligning to TRBD1. The J segment lost 5 bases and the V segment lost 4 bases, leaving 11 bases of the junction unmatched. The germline V gene encodes CDR1 SGDLS and CDR2 YYNGEE. The CDR3 runs to 16 residues. The CDR3 loop is CASSPTGTGANNEQFF. The CDR3 region has the DNA TGTGCCAGCAGCCCCACCGGGACAGGAGCCAACAATGAGCAGTTCTTC.

The V gene is TRBV18, the J gene TRBJ1-5; 7 bases line up with TRBD1. After removal of 3 bases from V and 1 base from J, the junction contained 9 bases not matched to a gene. Germline V gene data show CDR1 as KGHSH and CDR2 as LQKENI. The CDR3 has 17 residues. The CDR3 region is CASSPTDGTASNQPQHF. The CDR3 DNA reads TGTGCCAGCTCACCTACGGACGGGACAGCAAGCAATCAGCCCCAGCATTTT.

This chain links TRBV4-2 with TRBJ1-4, with D maybe TRBD1 (5 bases). Per the germline V gene, CDR1 is LGHNA and CDR2 is YNFKEQ. The CDR3 consists of 16 residues. Trimming left V 4 bases short and J 2 bases short, with 14 bases between. The CDR3: CASSRLGGDTNEKLFF. The CDR3 DNA sequence: TGTGCCAGCAGCCGGCTAGGAGGGGACACTAATGAAAAACTGTTTTTT.

This sequence joins TRBV9 and TRBJ1-2; perhaps TRBD1 as D (5 bases). The CDR3 length is 15 residues. Trimming removed 2 bases at V and 1 base at J, with 12 bases between. Germline V CDR1 and CDR2: SGDLS, YYNGEE. The CDR3 loop is CASSVDRGDNYGYTF. The CDR3 bases are TGTGCCAGCAGCGTCGACAGAGGAGATAACTATGGCTACACCTTC. The full variable domain, with the rest looked up from reference TRBV9 and TRBJ1-2, is DSGVTQTPKHLITATGQRVTLRCSPRSGDLSVYWYQQSLDQGLQFLIQYYNGEERAKGNILERFSAQQFPDLHSELNLSSLELGDSALYFCASSVDRGDNYGYTFGSGTRLTVV.

The rearrangement joins TRBV7-9 to TRBJ2-4; 12 bases are shared with TRBD2. Germline CDR1 is SEHNR and CDR2 is FQNEAQ (reference sequence). The V segment lost 1 base and the J segment 0 bases; nucleotides outside the gene matches: 4. The length of the CDR3 is 18 residues. The CDR3 sequence is CASSLGTSGVLAKNIQYF. The CDR3, as DNA: TGTGCCAGCAGCTTAGGGACTAGCGGGGTTCTAGCCAAAAACATTCAGTACTTC.

In its sample, this clone was seen once. The chain's CDR3 is CASSLVGGGGPPDTQYF. For the CDR3, the DNA is TGTGCCAGCAGCCTCGTTGGCGGGGGGGGCCCCCCAGATACGCAGTATTTT. The V call is TRBV7-9, the J call TRBJ2-3, with 9 bases lining up with TRBD2. Germline CDR1 and CDR2: SEHNR and FQNEAQ (reference sequence). With 5 bases clipped from V and 4 bases from J, the junction kept 13 bases outside the gene matches. CDR3 length: 17 residues.

The rearrangement joins TRBV4-2 to TRBJ2-1; a weak D match, TRBD2 (5 bases). The V and J ends lost 2 bases and 5 bases respectively, with 13 bases between them. This CDR3 is built from 15 residues. Looked up from germline, CDR1 is LGHNA and CDR2 is YNFKEQ. This chain's CDR3 is CASSQLLADNNEQFF. CDR3 coding DNA: TGTGCCAGCAGCCAACTCCTAGCCGACAACAATGAGCAGTTCTTC.